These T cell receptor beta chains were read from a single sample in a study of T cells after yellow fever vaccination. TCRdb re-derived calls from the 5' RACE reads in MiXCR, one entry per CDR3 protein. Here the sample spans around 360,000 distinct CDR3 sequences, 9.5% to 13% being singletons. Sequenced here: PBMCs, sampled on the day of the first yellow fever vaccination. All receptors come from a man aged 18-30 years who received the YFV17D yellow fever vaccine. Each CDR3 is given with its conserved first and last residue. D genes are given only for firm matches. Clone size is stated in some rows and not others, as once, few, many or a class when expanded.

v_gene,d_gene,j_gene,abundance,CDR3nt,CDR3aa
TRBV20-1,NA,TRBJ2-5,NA,TGCAGTGTAAGAAACAACAACCAAGAGACCCAGTACTTC,CSVRNNNQETQYF
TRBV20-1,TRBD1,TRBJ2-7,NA,TGCAGTGCTAGAACGACAGGGACCTACGAGCAGTACTTC,CSARTTGTYEQYF
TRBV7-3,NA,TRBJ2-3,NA,TGTGCCAGCAGCCCTAACCAACCTGGGGCCGGAGGAGATACGCAGTATTTT,CASSPNQPGAGGDTQYF
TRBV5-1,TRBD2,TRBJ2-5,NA,TGCGCCAGCAGCTTATCACTAGCGGAAGAGACCCAGTACTTC,CASSLSLAEETQYF
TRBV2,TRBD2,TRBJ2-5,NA,TGTGCCAGCAGTAAAGCTACTAGCGGGGGGGAACAAGAGACCCAGTACTTC,CASSKATSGGEQETQYF
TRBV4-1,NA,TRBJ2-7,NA,TGCGCCAGCAGCCAGCCCTTTCAAAGGGGATTCAGCTCCTACGAGCAGTACTTC,CASSQPFQRGFSSYEQYF
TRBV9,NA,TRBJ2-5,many,TGTGCCAGCAGCGATGGGGCGGGGACTCAAGAGACCCAGTACTTC,CASSDGAGTQETQYF
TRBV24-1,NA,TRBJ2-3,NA,TGTGCCACCAGTGTATCCAGGGAGTTCACAGATACGCAGTATTTT,CATSVSREFTDTQYF
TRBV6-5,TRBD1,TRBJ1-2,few,TGTGCCAGCAGTTACGGGGGAGGGGGCAACTATGGCTACACCTTC,CASSYGGGGNYGYTF
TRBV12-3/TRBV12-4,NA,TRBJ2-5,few,TGTGCCAGCAGCCAAAACGTACAGTCAGAAGAGACCCAGTACTTC,CASSQNVQSEETQYF
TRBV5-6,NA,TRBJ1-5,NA,TGTGCCAGCACCAATAGGGACTCCCATCAGCCCCAGCATTTT,CASTNRDSHQPQHF
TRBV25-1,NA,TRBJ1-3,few,TGTGCCAGCAGTGATCTTAGCCGAAACTCTGGAAACACCATATATTTT,CASSDLSRNSGNTIYF
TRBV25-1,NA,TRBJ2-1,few,TGTGCCAGCAGTGGGTCCGGGGCGTGGGGCGCCTACAATGAGCAGTTCTTC,CASSGSGAWGAYNEQFF
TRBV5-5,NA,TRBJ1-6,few,TGTGCCAGCAGCTTGTCCAGGGCTGGGTCACCCCTCCACTTT,CASSLSRAGSPLHF
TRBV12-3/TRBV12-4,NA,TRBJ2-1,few,TGTGCCAGCATCCTCAACAATGAGCAGTTCTTC,CASILNNEQFF
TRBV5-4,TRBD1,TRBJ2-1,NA,TGTGCCAGCAGCTTTATGACAGGGGGCAAGTGGAATGAGCAGTTCTTC,CASSFMTGGKWNEQFF
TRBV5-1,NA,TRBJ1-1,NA,TGCGCCAGCAGCTTGGTCGGATGGACGGGCACTGAAGCTTTCTTT,CASSLVGWTGTEAFF
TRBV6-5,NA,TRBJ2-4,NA,TGTGCCACCACGGGTTCAGGGGACATTCAGTACTTC,CATTGSGDIQYF
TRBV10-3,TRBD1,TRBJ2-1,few,TGTGCCGCGCGGGACAGGTGGGTGTACAATGAGCAGTTCTTC,CAARDRWVYNEQFF
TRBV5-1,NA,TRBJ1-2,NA,TGCGCCAGCAGCACGGGGACACCTCCGCAGGGCTACACCTTC,CASSTGTPPQGYTF
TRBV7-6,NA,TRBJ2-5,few,TGTGCCAGCAGCCCCCGGGCAGGCTACCAAGAGACCCAGTACTTC,CASSPRAGYQETQYF
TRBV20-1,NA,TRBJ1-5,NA,TGCAGTGCTAGACTCCCTCTCGGGGGCAGGATTCAGCCCCAGCATTTT,CSARLPLGGRIQPQHF
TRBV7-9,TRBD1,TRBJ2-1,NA,TGTGCCAGCAGCTGGGACAGTTCTCTCTACAATGAGCAGTTCTTC,CASSWDSSLYNEQFF
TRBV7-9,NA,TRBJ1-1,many,TGTGCCAGCAGCTTAGGAGATGCTGCTGAAGCTTTCTTT,CASSLGDAAEAFF
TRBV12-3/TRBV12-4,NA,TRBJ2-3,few,TGTGCCAGCAGTTTAGAACTCCACACAGATACGCAGTATTTT,CASSLELHTDTQYF
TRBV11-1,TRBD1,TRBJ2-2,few,TGTGCCAGCAGCCAATCCCATCCCGTGACAGGGCCTCTAAAAAACACCGGGGAGCTGTTTTTT,CASSQSHPVTGPLKNTGELFF
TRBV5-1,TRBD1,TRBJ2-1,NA,TGCGCCAGCAGCGGACAGGGGGCCGATGAGCAGTTCTTC,CASSGQGADEQFF
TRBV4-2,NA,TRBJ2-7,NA,TGTGCCAGCAGCCCCTGGACGGCCTACGAGCAGTACTTC,CASSPWTAYEQYF
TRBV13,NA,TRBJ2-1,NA,TGTGCCAGCAGCCCGGGACCCCGGAATGAGCAGTTCTTC,CASSPGPRNEQFF
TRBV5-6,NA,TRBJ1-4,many,TGTGCCAGCAGCTCGGCTCAGGGGAATGAAAAACTGTTTTTT,CASSSAQGNEKLFF
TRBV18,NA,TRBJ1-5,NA,TGTGCCAGCTCCCCCCCCCCTGGAGGACGGGGTCAGCCCCAGCATTTT,CASSPPPGGRGQPQHF
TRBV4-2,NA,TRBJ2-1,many,TGTGCCAGCAGCCAAAGGCGGGGCCGTAATTACAATGAGCAGTTCTTC,CASSQRRGRNYNEQFF
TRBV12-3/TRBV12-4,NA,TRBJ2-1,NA,TGTGCCAGCGGACCCTCCTACAATGAGCAGTTCTTC,CASGPSYNEQFF
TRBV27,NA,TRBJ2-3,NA,TGTGCCAGCACCATCTTCGGCACAGATACGCAGTATTTT,CASTIFGTDTQYF
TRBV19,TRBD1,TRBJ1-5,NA,TGTGCCAGTAGCTTCGGGACAGGGGGTTATCAGCCCCAGCATTTT,CASSFGTGGYQPQHF
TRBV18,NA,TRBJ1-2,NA,TGTGCCAGCTCACTTGAGGCCGGGAGGGAATATGGCTACACCTTC,CASSLEAGREYGYTF
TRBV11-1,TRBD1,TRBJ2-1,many,TGTGCCAGCAGCTTCAGGGGGCTCTACAATGAGCAGTTCTTC,CASSFRGLYNEQFF
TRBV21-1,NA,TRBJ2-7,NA,TGTGCCAGCAGCAAAGCGGGACAGGGGGCGTACGAGCAGTACTTC,CASSKAGQGAYEQYF
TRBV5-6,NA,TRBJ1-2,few,TGTGCCAGCAGCTTGGATGGGAATGGCTACACCTTC,CASSLDGNGYTF
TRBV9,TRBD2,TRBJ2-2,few,TGTGCCAGCAGCCCTCGACTAGCGGGCACCGGGGAGCTGTTTTTT,CASSPRLAGTGELFF
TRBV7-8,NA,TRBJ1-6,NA,TGTGCCAGCAGCTTATTGGGTCAGGTCGGGACCCTCCACTTT,CASSLLGQVGTLHF
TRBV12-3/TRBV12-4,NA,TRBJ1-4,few,TGTGCCAGCAGCCAGCGGGACGGACCTAATGAAAAACTGTTTTTT,CASSQRDGPNEKLFF
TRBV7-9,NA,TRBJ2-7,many,TGTGCCAGCAGCTTAGGACGGACATCCTACGAGCAGTACTTC,CASSLGRTSYEQYF
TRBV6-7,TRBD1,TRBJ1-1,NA,TGTGCCAGCAGTTACGTTAACAGGGGCTCGACCACTGAAGCTTTCTTT,CASSYVNRGSTTEAFF
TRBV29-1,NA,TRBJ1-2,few,TGCAGCGTTGAATTTGGTGGTGCCCACGGAGGCTACACCTTC,CSVEFGGAHGGYTF
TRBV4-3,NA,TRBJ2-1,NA,TGCGCCAGCAGCCAAGAGCTATGGCTAGCGAACGAGCAGTTCTTC,CASSQELWLANEQFF